This T cell receptor beta chain emerged from a study of response to subunit inactivated influenza vaccine. This clonotype occurred many times. V lost 1 base, J lost 7 bases, and 11 bases lay in between. Germline V gene lookup returns CDR1 KGHSH and CDR2 LQKENI. The CDR3 loop spans 13 amino acids. TCRdb reanalysed the RT-PCR reads using MiXCR and keeps one entry per CDR3 protein. Of about 540,000 distinct CDR3 sequences detected, approximately 20% appear once; the ten largest clones hold 2.5% to 3%. A further study also used this sample, focusing on T cells expressing NK-cell markers. In that study: 5'RACE template switching built TCR beta cDNA with unique molecular identifiers. One of the eight sequenced donors was seronegative, whereas the other seven were HCMV-seropositive. Uncertainty persisted over the HCMV specificity of expanded NKG2C+ T cell clones.

Sequenced material: CD4+ T cells sorted from PBMCs, taken 11 to 12 days after vaccination. The gene calls are TRBV18 and TRBJ2-7; D ambiguous. This receptor was identified in a man over 45 who received an inactivated influenza vaccine. The CDR3 here is CASSPQETREQYF. The CDR3 DNA follows: TGTGCCAGCTCACCACAAGAGACGCGGGAGCAGTACTTC. Filled out from reference TRBV18 and TRBJ2-7, the complete variable domain reads NAGVMQNPRHLVRRRGQEARLRCSPMKGHSHVYWYRQLPEEGLKFMVYLQKENIIDESGMPKERFSAEFPKEGPSILRIQQVVRGDSAAYFCASSPQETREQYFGPGTRLTVT.